Here is one T cell receptor (beta chain) with its context. The antigen remains undetermined. These data originate in a study of T-cell memory formation after mild COVID-19. Study-wide context: There were largely donor-specific TCR clusters.

V shed 6 bases and J shed 6 bases, with 9 bases lying between them. The CDR3 loop spans 11 amino acids. CDR1 and CDR2 from the germline V gene are MNHEY and SMNVEV (reference sequence). Study observations and caveats: Clones which contracted sat mainly in CM and EM if CD4+, and in EMRA if CD8+.

One entry per CDR3 protein results from TCRdb running MiXCR on the 5' RACE reads. The sample lists 170,000 or so distinct CDR3 sequences; roughly 23% were seen once. The sample taken for sequencing was PBMCs or a T cell subset sorted from them (not recorded which). V is TRBV27 and J is TRBJ2-7, with unresolved D. The TCR originated in an adult woman who had mild COVID-19 (a few samples of this study predate the infection). Cell type and time point are not known. The chain's CDR3 is CASRASSEQYF. CDR3 coding DNA: TGTGCCAGCAGAGCCTCAAGCGAGCAGTACTTC.